Sequencing of this T cell receptor beta chain was carried out in a study of T-cell memory formation after mild COVID-19. Looking at the study overall: The TCR clusters were mostly specific to one donor. Study conclusions and caveats: A second wave expanding day 15 to 37 was CD4+-biased; contracting clones were balanced.

TCRdb called the 5' RACE reads again in MiXCR, with one record for every CDR3 protein. This sample yields tens of thousands of distinct CDR3 sequences, of which about 15% are seen a single time; approximately 40% belongs to the top ten. This clonotype was detected ten times or more. Its antigen is unknown. This TCR was sampled from a man aged 18 to 29 who had mild COVID-19 (a few samples of this study predate the infection). Cell type and time point are not known. Sequencing was performed on PBMCs or a T cell subset sorted from them (not recorded which).

The chain's CDR3 is CASSGQFEAFF. The CDR3 DNA is TGCGCCAGCAGCGGGCAATTTGAAGCTTTCTTT. The chain recombines TRBV5-1 with TRBJ1-1, with D unresolved. The V end was cut by 4 bases, the J end by 7 bases, with 8 bases between. The CDR3 length is 11 residues. Per germline, CDR1 SGHRS and CDR2 YFSETQ.